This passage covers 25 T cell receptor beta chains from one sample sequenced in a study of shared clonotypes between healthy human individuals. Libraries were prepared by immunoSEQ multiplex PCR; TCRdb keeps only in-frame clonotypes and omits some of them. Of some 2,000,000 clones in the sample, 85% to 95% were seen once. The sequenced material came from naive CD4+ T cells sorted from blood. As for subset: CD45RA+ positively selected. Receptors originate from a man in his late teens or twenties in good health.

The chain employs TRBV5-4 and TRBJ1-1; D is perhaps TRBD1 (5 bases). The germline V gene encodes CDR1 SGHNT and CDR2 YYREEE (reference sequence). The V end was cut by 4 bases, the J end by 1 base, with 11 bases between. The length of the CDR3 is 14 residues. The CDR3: CASSPDRQNTEAFF. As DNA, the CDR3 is TGTGCCAGCAGCCCCGACAGACAGAACACTGAAGCTTTCTTT.

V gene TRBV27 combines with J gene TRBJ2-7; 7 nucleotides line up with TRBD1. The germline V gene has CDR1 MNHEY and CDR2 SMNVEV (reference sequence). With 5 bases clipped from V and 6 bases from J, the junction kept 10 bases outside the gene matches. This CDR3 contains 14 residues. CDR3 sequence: CASSKTTGVSEQYF. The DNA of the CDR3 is TGTGCCAGCAGTAAGACCACAGGGGTGAGCGAGCAGTACTTC.

CDR3 amino acids: CASSWGGEKLFF. CDR3 nucleotide sequence: TGTGCCAGCAGCTGGGGCGGTGAAAAACTGTTTTTT. The chain is built from TRBV5-6 and TRBJ1-4; D perhaps matches TRBD1 (5 bases). This CDR3 comprises 12 residues. Trimming pared 3 bases from V and 7 bases from J, leaving 7 bases between. The germline V gene has CDR1 SGHDT and CDR2 YYEEEE.

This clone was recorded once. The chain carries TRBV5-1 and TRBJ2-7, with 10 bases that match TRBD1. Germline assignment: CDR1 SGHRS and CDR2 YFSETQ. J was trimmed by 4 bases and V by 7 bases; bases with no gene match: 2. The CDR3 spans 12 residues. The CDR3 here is CASLGQGYEQYF. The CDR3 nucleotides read TGCGCCAGCCTGGGACAGGGGTACGAGCAGTACTTC.

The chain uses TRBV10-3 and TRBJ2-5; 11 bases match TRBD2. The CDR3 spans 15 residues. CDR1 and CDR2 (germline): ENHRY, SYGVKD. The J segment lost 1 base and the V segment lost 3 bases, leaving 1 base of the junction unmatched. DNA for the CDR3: TGTGCCATCAGTGATAGCGGGGGGGGCCAAGAGACCCAGTACTTC. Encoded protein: CAISDSGGGQETQYF.

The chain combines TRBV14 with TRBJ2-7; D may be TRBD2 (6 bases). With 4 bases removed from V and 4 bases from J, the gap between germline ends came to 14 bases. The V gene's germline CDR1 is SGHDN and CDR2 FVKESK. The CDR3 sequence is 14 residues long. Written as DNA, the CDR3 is TGTGCCAGCAGCCGATCCGGGGGTGCTTACGAGCAGTACTTC. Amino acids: CASSRSGGAYEQYF.

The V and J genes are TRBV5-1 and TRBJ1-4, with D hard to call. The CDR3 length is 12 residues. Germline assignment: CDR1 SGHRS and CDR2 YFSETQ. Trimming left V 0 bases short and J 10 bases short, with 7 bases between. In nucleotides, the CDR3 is TGCGCCAGCAGCTTGGCCCCTGGAAAACTGTTTTTT. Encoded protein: CASSLAPGKLFF.

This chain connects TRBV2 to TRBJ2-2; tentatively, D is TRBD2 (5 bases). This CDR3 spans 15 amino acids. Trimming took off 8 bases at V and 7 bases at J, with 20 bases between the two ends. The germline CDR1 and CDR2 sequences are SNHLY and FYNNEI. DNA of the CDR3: TGTGCCAGCCATCCTCTAGGAGGCCGGGGCGGGGAGCTGTTTTTT. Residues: CASHPLGGRGGELFF.

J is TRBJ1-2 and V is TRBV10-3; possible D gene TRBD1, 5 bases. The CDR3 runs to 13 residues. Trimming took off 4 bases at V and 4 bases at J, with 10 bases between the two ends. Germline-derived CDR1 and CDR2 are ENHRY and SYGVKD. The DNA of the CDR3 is TGTGCCATCAGTGGGGGACCTAGCTATGGCTACACCTTC. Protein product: CAISGGPSYGYTF.

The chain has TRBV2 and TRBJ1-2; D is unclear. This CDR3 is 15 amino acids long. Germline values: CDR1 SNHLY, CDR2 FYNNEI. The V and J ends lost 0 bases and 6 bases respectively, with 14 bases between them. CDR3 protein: CASSEAGVEWDGYTF. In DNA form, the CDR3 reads TGTGCCAGCAGTGAAGCCGGAGTGGAGTGGGATGGCTACACCTTC.

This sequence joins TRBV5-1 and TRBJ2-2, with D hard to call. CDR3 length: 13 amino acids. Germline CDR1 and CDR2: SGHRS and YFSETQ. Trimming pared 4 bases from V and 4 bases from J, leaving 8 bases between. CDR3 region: CASSRLVTGELFF. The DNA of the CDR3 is TGCGCCAGCAGCCGTCTCGTCACCGGGGAGCTGTTTTTT. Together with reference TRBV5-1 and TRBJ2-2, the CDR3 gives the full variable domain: KAGVTQTPRYLIKTRGQQVTLSCSPISGHRSVSWYQQTPGQGLQFLFEYFSETQRNKGNFPGRFSGRQFSNSRSEMNVSTLELGDSALYLCASSRLVTGELFFGEGSRLTVL.

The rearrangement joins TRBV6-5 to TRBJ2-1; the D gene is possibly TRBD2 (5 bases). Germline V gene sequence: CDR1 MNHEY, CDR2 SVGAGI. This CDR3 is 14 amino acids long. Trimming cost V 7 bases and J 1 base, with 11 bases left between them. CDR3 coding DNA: TGTGCCAGCACTCTTCGGGAATCCTACAATGAGCAGTTCTTC. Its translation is CASTLRESYNEQFF.

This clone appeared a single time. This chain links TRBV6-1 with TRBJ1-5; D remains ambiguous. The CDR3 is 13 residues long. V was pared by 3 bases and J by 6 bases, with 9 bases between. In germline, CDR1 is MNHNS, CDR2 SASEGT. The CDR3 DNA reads TGTGCCAGCAGTGAGGCTCCAGCTCAGCCCCAGCATTTT. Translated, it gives CASSEAPAQPQHF.

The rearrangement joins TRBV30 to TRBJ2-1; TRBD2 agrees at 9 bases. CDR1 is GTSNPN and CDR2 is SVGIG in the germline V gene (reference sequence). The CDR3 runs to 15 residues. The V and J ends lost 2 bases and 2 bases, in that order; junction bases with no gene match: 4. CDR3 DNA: TGTGCCTGGAGTTCCACTAGCGGGCCCTACAATGAGCAGTTCTTC. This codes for CAWSSTSGPYNEQFF.

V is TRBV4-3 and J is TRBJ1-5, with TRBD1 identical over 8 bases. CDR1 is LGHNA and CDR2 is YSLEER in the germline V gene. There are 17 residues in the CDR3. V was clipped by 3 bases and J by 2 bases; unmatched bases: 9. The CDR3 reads CASSHQAGGIGNQPQHF. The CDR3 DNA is TGCGCCAGCAGCCACCAAGCAGGGGGCATTGGCAATCAGCCCCAGCATTTT.

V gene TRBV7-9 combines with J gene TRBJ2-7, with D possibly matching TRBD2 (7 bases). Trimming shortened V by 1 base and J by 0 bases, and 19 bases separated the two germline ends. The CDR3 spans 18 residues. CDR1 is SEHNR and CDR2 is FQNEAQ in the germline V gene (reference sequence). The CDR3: CASSLVPPTGRDSYEQYF. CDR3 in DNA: TGTGCCAGCAGCTTAGTACCTCCAACAGGGAGGGACTCCTACGAGCAGTACTTC.

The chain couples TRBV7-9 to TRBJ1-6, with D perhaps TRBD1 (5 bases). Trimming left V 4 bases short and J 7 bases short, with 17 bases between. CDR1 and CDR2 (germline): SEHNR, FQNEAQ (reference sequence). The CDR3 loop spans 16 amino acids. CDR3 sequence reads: CASSYGSGVENSPLHF. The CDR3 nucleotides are TGTGCCAGCAGCTACGGGTCGGGGGTGGAGAATTCACCCCTCCACTTT.

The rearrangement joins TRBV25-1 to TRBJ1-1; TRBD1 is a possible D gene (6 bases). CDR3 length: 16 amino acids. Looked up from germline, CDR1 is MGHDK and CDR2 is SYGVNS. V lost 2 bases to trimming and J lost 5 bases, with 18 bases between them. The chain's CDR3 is CASSEIGEGVWTEAFF. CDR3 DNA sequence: TGTGCCAGCAGTGAAATAGGGGAGGGGGTTTGGACTGAAGCTTTCTTT.

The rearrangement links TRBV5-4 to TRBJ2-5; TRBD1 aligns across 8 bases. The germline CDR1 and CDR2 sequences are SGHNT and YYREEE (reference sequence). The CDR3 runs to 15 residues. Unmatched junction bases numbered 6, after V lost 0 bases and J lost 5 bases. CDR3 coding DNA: TGTGCCAGCAGCTTGGCACAGGGGGAATGGGAGACCCAGTACTTC. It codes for CASSLAQGEWETQYF.

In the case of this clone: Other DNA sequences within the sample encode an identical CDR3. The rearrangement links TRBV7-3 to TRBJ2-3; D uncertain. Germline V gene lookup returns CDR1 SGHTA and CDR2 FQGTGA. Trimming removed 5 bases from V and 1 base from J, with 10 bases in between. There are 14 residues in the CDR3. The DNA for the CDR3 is TGTGCCAGCAGCCCTGGGTTGGGCACAGATACGCAGTATTTT. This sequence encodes CASSPGLGTDTQYF. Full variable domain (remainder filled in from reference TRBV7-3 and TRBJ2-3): GAGVSQTPSNKVTEKGKYVELRCDPISGHTALYWYRQSLGQGPEFLIYFQGTGAADDSGLPNDRFFAVRPEGSVSTLKIQRTERGDSAVYLCASSPGLGTDTQYFGPGTRLTVL.

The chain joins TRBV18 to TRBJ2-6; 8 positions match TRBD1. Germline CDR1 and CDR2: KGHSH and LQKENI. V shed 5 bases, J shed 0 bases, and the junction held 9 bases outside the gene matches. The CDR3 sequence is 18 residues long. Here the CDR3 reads CASSIGQGRLSGANVLTF. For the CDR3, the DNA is TGTGCCAGCTCAATCGGACAGGGAAGACTCTCTGGGGCCAACGTCCTGACTTTC. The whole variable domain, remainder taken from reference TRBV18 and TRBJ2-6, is NAGVMQNPRHLVRRRGQEARLRCSPMKGHSHVYWYRQLPEEGLKFMVYLQKENIIDESGMPKERFSAEFPKEGPSILRIQQVVRGDSAAYFCASSIGQGRLSGANVLTFGAGSRLTVL.

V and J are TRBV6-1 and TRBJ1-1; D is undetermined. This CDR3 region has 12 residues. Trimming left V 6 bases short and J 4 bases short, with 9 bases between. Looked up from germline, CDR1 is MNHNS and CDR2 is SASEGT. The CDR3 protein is CASRDAVTEAFF. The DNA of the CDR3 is TGTGCCAGCAGGGACGCGGTCACTGAAGCTTTCTTT.

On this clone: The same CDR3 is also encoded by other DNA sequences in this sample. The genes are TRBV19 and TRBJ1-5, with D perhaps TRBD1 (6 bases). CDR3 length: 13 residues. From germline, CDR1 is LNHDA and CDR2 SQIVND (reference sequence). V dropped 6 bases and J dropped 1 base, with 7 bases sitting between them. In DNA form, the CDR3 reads TGTGCCAGTAGGGGACAAAGCAATCAGCCCCAGCATTTT. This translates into CASRGQSNQPQHF.

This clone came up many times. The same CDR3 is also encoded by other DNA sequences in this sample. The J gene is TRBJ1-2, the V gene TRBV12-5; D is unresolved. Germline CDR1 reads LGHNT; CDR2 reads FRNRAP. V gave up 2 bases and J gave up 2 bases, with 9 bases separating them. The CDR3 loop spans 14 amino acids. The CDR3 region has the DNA TGTGCTAGTGGTTTGCCCCCAGAGAACTATGGCTACACCTTC. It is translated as CASGLPPENYGYTF.

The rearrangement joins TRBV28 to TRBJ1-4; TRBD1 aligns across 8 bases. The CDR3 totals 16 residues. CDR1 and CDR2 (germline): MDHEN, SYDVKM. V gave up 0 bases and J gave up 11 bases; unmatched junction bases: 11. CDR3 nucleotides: TGTGCCAGCAGTTTATGGGGCCGACAGGGGAGTAGGAAACTGTTTTTT. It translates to CASSLWGRQGSRKLFF.